This passage covers 10 T cell receptor beta chains from one sample sequenced in a study of T-cell memory formation after mild COVID-19. TCRdb re-called the 5' RACE reads with MiXCR, one entry per CDR3 protein. The profile covers fewer than 650,000 distinct CDR3 sequences, with about 20% appearing a single time and under 8.5% taken by the ten largest. The sequencing sample was made of PBMCs or a T cell subset sorted from them (not recorded which). The receptors originated from an adult woman who had mild COVID-19 (a few samples of this study predate the infection). Cell type and time point are not known.

The chain combines TRBV5-4 with TRBJ2-7; 9 nucleotides agree with TRBD1. Trimming removed 4 bases from V and 3 bases from J; junction bases left unmatched: 8. The CDR3 runs 15 residues. The V gene's germline CDR1 is SGHNT and CDR2 YYREEE (reference sequence). The CDR3 DNA follows: TGTGCCAGCAGCAGTCCTCGGGACAGGGACTACGAGCAGTACTTC. It translates to CASSSPRDRDYEQYF.

The genes are TRBV20-1 and TRBJ2-3; D gene ambiguous. Germline V gene lookup returns CDR1 DFQATT and CDR2 SNEGSKA (reference sequence). CDR3 size: 13 residues. V shed 3 bases and J shed 2 bases, with 9 bases lying between them. This CDR3 is CSARAKITDTQYF. CDR3 DNA sequence: TGCAGTGCTAGGGCTAAGATCACAGATACGCAGTATTTT.

This sequence joins TRBV19 and TRBJ1-1, with D hard to call. Trimming left V 3 bases short and J 1 base short, with 6 bases between. Germline values: CDR1 LNHDA, CDR2 SQIVND (reference sequence). The CDR3 is 13 residues long. CDR3 sequence (DNA): TGTGCCAGTAGTATCCCCGGGAACACTGAAGCTTTCTTT. This gives the protein CASSIPGNTEAFF.

The V gene is TRBV20-1, the J gene TRBJ1-5; tentative D call: TRBD1 (5 bases). CDR1 is DFQATT and CDR2 is SNEGSKA in the germline V gene (reference sequence). The CDR3 totals 13 residues. CDR3 in amino acids: CSPPREANQPQHF. For the CDR3, the DNA is TGCAGCCCACCCAGGGAAGCCAATCAGCCCCAGCATTTT.

The chain has TRBV4-1 and TRBJ2-7; D is ambiguous. Germline CDR1 reads MGHRA; CDR2 reads YSYEKL. The V gene lost 1 base and the J gene lost 6 bases, with 13 bases spanning the gap. This CDR3 comprises 14 residues. This CDR3 reads CASSQVNTAAEQYF. CDR3 sequence (DNA): TGCGCCAGCAGCCAAGTCAATACCGCGGCCGAGCAGTACTTC.

The rearrangement uses TRBV13 and TRBJ2-1; D remains unclear. V was trimmed by 2 bases and J by 6 bases, leaving 14 bases between them. Germline values: CDR1 PRHDT, CDR2 FYEKMQ (reference sequence). This CDR3 is built from 15 residues. For the CDR3, the DNA is TGTGCCAGCAGCTTATTAGGGTCCCGTCGCAATGAGCAGTTCTTC. This gives the protein CASSLLGSRRNEQFF. The complete variable domain, with remaining parts taken from reference TRBV13 and TRBJ2-1, reads AAGVIQSPRHLIKEKRETATLKCYPIPRHDTVYWYQQGPGQDPQFLISFYEKMQSDKGSIPDRFSAQQFSDYHSELNMSSLELGDSALYFCASSLLGSRRNEQFFGPGTRLTVL.

This clonotype was detected a few times. The rearrangement uses TRBV9 and TRBJ2-2, with 8 bases matching TRBD2. The CDR3 runs 12 residues. V shed 5 bases, J shed 7 bases, and the junction held 1 base outside the gene matches. The germline V gene has CDR1 SGDLS and CDR2 YYNGEE. The CDR3 reads CASRGTSGELFF. DNA for the CDR3: TGTGCCAGCAGAGGGACTAGCGGGGAGCTGTTTTTT.

V and J are TRBV7-9 and TRBJ1-2; possibly TRBD1 for D (5 bases). The V and J ends lost 3 bases and 6 bases respectively, with 11 bases between them. The CDR3 contains 13 residues. Germline V CDR1 and CDR2: SEHNR, FQNEAQ (reference sequence). The CDR3 DNA is TGTGCCAGCAGCTTCGCAGGGTTCGATGGCTACACCTTC. Its translation: CASSFAGFDGYTF.

This clonotype occurred a few times. The rearrangement joins TRBV19 to TRBJ2-7; no clear D gene. Germline V gene data show CDR1 as LNHDA and CDR2 as SQIVND (reference sequence). The V gene lost 7 bases and the J gene lost 6 bases, with 13 bases spanning the gap. The CDR3 is 12 residues long. The CDR3 sequence is CASILKWVEQYF. As DNA, the CDR3 is TGTGCCAGTATCCTAAAGTGGGTCGAGCAGTACTTC.

This chain uses TRBV21-1 with TRBJ2-1; TRBD1 was called by the table and not checked on the DNA. TRBV21-1 is listed as a pseudogene. The CDR3 totals 12 residues. CDR3 residues: CASLIKGGEQFF. In DNA, the CDR3 is TGTGCCAGCTTAATCAAGGGGGGTGAGCAGTTCTTC.